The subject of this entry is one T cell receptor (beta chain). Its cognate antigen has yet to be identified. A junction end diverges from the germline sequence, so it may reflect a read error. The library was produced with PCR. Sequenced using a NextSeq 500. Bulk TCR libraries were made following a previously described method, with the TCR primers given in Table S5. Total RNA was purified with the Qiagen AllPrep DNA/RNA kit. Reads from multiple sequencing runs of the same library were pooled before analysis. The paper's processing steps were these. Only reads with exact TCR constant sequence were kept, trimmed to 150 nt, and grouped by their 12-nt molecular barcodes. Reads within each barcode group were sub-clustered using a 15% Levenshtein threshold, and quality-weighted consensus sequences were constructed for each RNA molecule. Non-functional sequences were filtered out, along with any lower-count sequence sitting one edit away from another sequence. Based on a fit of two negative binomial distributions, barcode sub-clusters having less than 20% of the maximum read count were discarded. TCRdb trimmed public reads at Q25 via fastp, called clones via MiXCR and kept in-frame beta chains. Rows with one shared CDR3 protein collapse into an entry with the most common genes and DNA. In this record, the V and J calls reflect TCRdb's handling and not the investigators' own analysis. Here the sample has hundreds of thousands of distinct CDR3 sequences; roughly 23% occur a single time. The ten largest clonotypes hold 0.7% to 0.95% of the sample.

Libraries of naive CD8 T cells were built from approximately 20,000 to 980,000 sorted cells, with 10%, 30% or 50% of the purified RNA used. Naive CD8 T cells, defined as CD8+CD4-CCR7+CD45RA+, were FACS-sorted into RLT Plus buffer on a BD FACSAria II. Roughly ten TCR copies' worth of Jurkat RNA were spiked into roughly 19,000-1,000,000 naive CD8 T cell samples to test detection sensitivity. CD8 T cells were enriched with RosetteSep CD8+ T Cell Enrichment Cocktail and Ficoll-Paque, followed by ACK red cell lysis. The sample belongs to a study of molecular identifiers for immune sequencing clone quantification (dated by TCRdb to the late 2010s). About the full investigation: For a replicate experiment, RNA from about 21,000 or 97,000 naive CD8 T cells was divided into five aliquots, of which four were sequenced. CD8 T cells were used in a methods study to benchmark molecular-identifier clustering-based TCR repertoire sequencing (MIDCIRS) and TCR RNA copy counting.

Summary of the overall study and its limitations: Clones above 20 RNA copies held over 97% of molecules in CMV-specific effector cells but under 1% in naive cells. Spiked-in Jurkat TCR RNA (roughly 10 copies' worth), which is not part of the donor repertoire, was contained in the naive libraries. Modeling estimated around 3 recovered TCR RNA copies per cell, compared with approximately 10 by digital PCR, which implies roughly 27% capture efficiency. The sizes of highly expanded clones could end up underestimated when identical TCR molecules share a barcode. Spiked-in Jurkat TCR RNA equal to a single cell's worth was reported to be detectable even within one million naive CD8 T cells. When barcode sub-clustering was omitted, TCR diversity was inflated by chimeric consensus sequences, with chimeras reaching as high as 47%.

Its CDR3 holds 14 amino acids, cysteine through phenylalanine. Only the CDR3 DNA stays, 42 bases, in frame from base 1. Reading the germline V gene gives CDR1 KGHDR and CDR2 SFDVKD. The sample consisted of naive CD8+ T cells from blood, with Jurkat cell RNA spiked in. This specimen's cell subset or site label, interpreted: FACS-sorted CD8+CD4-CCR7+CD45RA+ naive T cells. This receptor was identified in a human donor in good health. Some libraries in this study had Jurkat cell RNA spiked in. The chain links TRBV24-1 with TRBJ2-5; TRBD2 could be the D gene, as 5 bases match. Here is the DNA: TGTGCCACCAGTGATTGGACGGAGGCAGAGACCCAGTGCTTC. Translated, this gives CATSDWTEAETQCF.